These 29 T cell receptor beta chains share one sample of origin, sequenced in a study of OX40 agonist ivuxolimab in advanced cancers. Generated by immunoSEQ multiplex PCR, the TCRdb table keeps only in-frame clones and is missing some. In the table there are 20,000 to 25,000 clones, 84% of which are singletons. Source: CD4+ or CD8+ T cells sorted from blood, taken in a trial of the OX40 agonist ivuxolimab. The source of these receptors is an adult with an advanced solid tumor such as melanoma, head and neck, liver or kidney cancer.

This clone was seen just once. The J gene is TRBJ2-5, the V gene TRBV14; possible D gene TRBD1, 5 bases. V lost 0 bases and J 5 bases, leaving 16 bases between the germline ends. CDR3 length: 16 amino acids. Germline CDR1 is SGHDN and CDR2 is FVKESK. The DNA of the CDR3 is TGTGCCAGCAGCCAAGATCCCTTCGGCAGGGCGGAGACCCAGTACTTC. Translated: CASSQDPFGRAETQYF.

V and J are TRBV25-1 and TRBJ2-7, with 7 bases identical to TRBD2. V trimming: 5 bases; J trimming: 6 bases; junction bases outside the gene matches: 10. Germline V gene sequence: CDR1 MGHDK, CDR2 SYGVNS. The CDR3 contains 14 residues. The CDR3 region has the DNA TGTGCCAGCAGTCCCTTTGATGGGAGGGTCGAGCAGTACTTC. Protein product: CASSPFDGRVEQYF.

This rearrangement joins TRBV30 to TRBJ2-5; D is perhaps TRBD2 (6 bases). Germline CDR1 reads GTSNPN; CDR2 reads SVGIG (reference sequence). V was pared by 0 bases and J by 5 bases, with 16 bases between. This CDR3 contains 15 residues. CDR3 in DNA: TGTGCCTGGAGTGTTTGGGGGAGGTTTGGGGAGACCCAGTACTTC. Its protein product is CAWSVWGRFGETQYF.

V gene TRBV7-3 combines with J gene TRBJ2-3; 10 bases line up with TRBD1. The CDR3 consists of 15 residues. CDR1 and CDR2 (germline): SGHTA, FQGTGA. V lost 5 bases and J lost 6; bases outside the gene matches: 8. CDR3 bases: TGTGCCAGCAGCGCATCAGGGACAGGGGAGGATACGCAGTATTTT. Translated, it gives CASSASGTGEDTQYF.

The chain has TRBV7-3 and TRBJ2-6, with 8 bases matching TRBD1. This CDR3 contains 17 residues. The ends lost 4 bases at V and 2 bases at J; junction bases unmatched: 7. From germline, CDR1 is SGHTA and CDR2 FQGTGA. The CDR3 region has the DNA TGTGCCAGCAGCTCGAGGAGACAGGGGACTGGGGCCAACGTCCTGACTTTC. Its protein product is CASSSRRQGTGANVLTF.

The chain joins TRBV10-3 to TRBJ1-2; a possible D gene is TRBD1 (6 bases). Germline assignment: CDR1 ENHRY and CDR2 SYGVKD. CDR3 length: 15 residues. The germline V and J ends were trimmed by 0 bases and 6 bases, with 14 bases remaining between them. The CDR3 region is CAISESLGQRDGYTF. DNA for the CDR3: TGTGCCATCAGTGAGTCGCTAGGACAGCGAGATGGCTACACCTTC.

This clone was picked up one time. The gene calls are TRBV18 and TRBJ2-4; perhaps TRBD2 as D (6 bases). The CDR3 has 16 residues. Trimming left V 4 bases short and J 3 bases short, with 16 bases between. The germline CDR1 and CDR2 sequences are KGHSH and LQKENI. CDR3 protein: CASSQHPGGGKNIQYF. Here the CDR3 DNA reads TGTGCCAGCTCACAACACCCTGGGGGAGGCAAAAACATTCAGTACTTC.

The chain couples TRBV11-2 to TRBJ1-2; D may be TRBD1 (5 bases). This CDR3 is built from 15 residues. Between the trimmed V and J ends, which lost 7 bases and 7 bases, there was a span of 22 bases. Per germline, CDR1 SGHAT and CDR2 FQNNGV. The CDR3 region has the DNA TGTGCCAGCACCTCCGGGACGGTCTTCGGTGGTGGCTACACCTTC. This encodes CASTSGTVFGGGYTF.

The V call is TRBV5-1, the J call TRBJ2-2, with D perhaps matching TRBD1 (6 bases). CDR1 is SGHRS, CDR2 YFSETQ, per germline. This CDR3 region has 17 residues. Trimming pared 0 bases from V and 0 bases from J, leaving 12 bases between. For the CDR3, the DNA is TGCGCCAGCAGCTTGGACCCCAGGGGACCGAACACCGGGGAGCTGTTTTTT. Translating gives CASSLDPRGPNTGELFF.

The genes are TRBV19 and TRBJ1-5; D gene ambiguous. Trimming shortened V by 6 bases and J by 4 bases, and 10 bases separated the two germline ends. The CDR3 runs to 13 residues. The germline V gene has CDR1 LNHDA and CDR2 SQIVND (reference sequence). This CDR3 is CASRDTDNQPQHF. CDR3 bases: TGTGCCAGTAGGGATACCGATAATCAGCCCCAGCATTTT.

V usage is TRBV7-9 and J usage is TRBJ2-5, with 10 bases aligning to TRBD1. Germline-derived CDR1 and CDR2 are SEHNR and FQNEAQ (reference sequence). The CDR3 is 16 residues long. Unmatched junction bases numbered 9, after V lost 5 bases and J lost 3 bases. CDR3 loop: CASSPLPGQGEETQYF. The CDR3 nucleotides read TGTGCCAGCAGCCCCCTCCCCGGACAGGGGGAAGAGACCCAGTACTTC. Using reference TRBV7-9 and TRBJ2-5 for the parts outside the CDR3, the full variable domain is DTGVSQNPRHKITKRGQNVTFRCDPISEHNRLYWYRQTLGQGPEFLTYFQNEAQLEKSRLLSDRFSAERPKGSFSTLEIQRTEQGDSAMYLCASSPLPGQGEETQYFGPGTRLLVL.

The CDR3 is CASSPGGGGRRQETQYF. As DNA, the CDR3 is TGCGCCAGCAGCCCGGGCGGCGGGGGCCGACGACAAGAGACCCAGTACTTC. V gene TRBV5-1 combines with J gene TRBJ2-5; TRBD2 is a possible D gene (7 bases). Looked up from germline, CDR1 is SGHRS and CDR2 is YFSETQ. V lost 4 bases to trimming and J lost 2 bases, with 21 bases between them. The CDR3 totals 17 residues.

The chain has TRBV7-2 and TRBJ2-3, with 9 bases that match TRBD2. This CDR3 contains 16 residues. CDR1 and CDR2 from the germline V gene are SGHTA and FQGNSA. V shed 1 base, J shed 7 bases, and the junction held 9 bases outside the gene matches. CDR3 loop: CASSLEFSGSPYTQYF. As DNA, the CDR3 is TGTGCCAGCAGCTTAGAGTTTAGCGGGAGCCCGTATACGCAGTATTTT.

V is TRBV5-4 and J is TRBJ1-5, with unresolved D. The germline gives CDR1 SGHNT, CDR2 YYREEE (reference sequence). CDR3 size: 16 residues. The germline V and J ends were trimmed by 4 bases and 8 bases, with 22 bases remaining between them. For the CDR3, the DNA is TGTGCCAGCAGCCAAGGGAGCGCAACAAGGGTTGAGCCCCAGCATTTT. Amino acids: CASSQGSATRVEPQHF.

The chain carries TRBV6-5 and TRBJ1-5; D is undetermined. In germline, CDR1 is MNHEY, CDR2 SVGAGI. The V gene lost 7 bases and the J gene lost 5 bases, with 15 bases spanning the gap. This CDR3 spans 14 amino acids. In nucleotides, the CDR3 is TGTGCCAGCAACCCCGGGCGAGGCCATCAGCCCCAGCATTTT. Protein sequence: CASNPGRGHQPQHF.

V is TRBV13 and J is TRBJ1-6; D is unresolved. Germline CDR1 is PRHDT and CDR2 is FYEKMQ (reference sequence). V was pared by 7 bases and J by 4 bases, with 14 bases between. This CDR3 is 15 amino acids long. For the CDR3, the DNA is TGTGCCAGCAATCTGAGGATATTTTATAATTCACCCCTCCACTTT. Protein sequence: CASNLRIFYNSPLHF.

The chain carries TRBV11-1 and TRBJ2-1; no clear D. Trimming removed 4 bases from V and 10 bases from J, with 17 bases in between. Germline V gene sequence: CDR1 SGHAT, CDR2 FQDESV (reference sequence). The CDR3 is 14 residues long. CDR3 region: CASSSARRAREQFF. In nucleotides, the CDR3 is TGTGCCAGCAGCTCGGCTCGTAGGGCGAGGGAGCAGTTCTTC.

The rearrangement uses TRBV7-9 and TRBJ2-5, with D maybe TRBD1 (5 bases). Germline-derived CDR1 and CDR2 are SEHNR and FQNEAQ (reference sequence). Trimming took off 5 bases at V and 5 bases at J, with 18 bases between the two ends. The CDR3 sequence is 15 residues long. CDR3 amino acids: CASSPRRGPWETQYF. The DNA for the CDR3 is TGTGCCAGCAGCCCACGTAGGGGCCCGTGGGAGACCCAGTACTTC.

The J gene is TRBJ2-7, the V gene TRBV12-5; 11 bases match TRBD2. Germline CDR1 reads LGHNT; CDR2 reads FRNRAP. V shed 7 bases, J shed 3 bases, and the junction held 5 bases outside the gene matches. This CDR3 is 14 amino acids long. CDR3 DNA: TGTGCTAGTGCCCTCGGACTAGCGGGCTACGAGCAGTACTTC. The encoded protein is CASALGLAGYEQYF.

This clone has just one count. This chain joins TRBV27 and TRBJ2-7, with TRBD2 matching 11 bases. This CDR3 contains 15 residues. Trimming took 6 bases from V and 6 from J; bases not matched to a gene: 10. Per the germline V gene, CDR1 is MNHEY and CDR2 is SMNVEV (reference sequence). The CDR3 coding sequence is TGTGCCAGCAGCCGTACTAGCGGGAGAATCCCCGAGCAGTACTTC. Amino acid sequence: CASSRTSGRIPEQYF.

This clone was detected a few times. The V gene is TRBV14, the J gene TRBJ2-1; D not certain. The germline gives CDR1 SGHDN, CDR2 FVKESK. Trimming pared 0 bases from V and 8 bases from J, leaving 23 bases between. The CDR3 runs to 18 residues. The CDR3 is CASSQDRPWLEILDEQFF. In nucleotides, the CDR3 is TGTGCCAGCAGCCAAGATCGCCCCTGGCTAGAAATTCTCGATGAGCAGTTCTTC.

The V and J genes are TRBV2 and TRBJ1-1; D possibly corresponds to TRBD1 (5 bases). The CDR3 is made up of 14 amino acids. Germline-derived CDR1 and CDR2 are SNHLY and FYNNEI. The V and J ends lost 3 bases and 4 bases respectively, with 12 bases between them. The CDR3 region is CASSDLGPGTEAFF. The CDR3 coding sequence is TGTGCCAGCAGTGATTTGGGGCCGGGCACTGAAGCTTTCTTT.

The chain has TRBV7-9 and TRBJ2-7; no firm D call. Trimming stripped 4 bases from V and 2 bases from J, with 9 bases between. CDR1 is SEHNR and CDR2 is FQNEAQ in the germline V gene (reference sequence). The CDR3 is made up of 13 amino acids. CDR3 protein: CASSSTSTYEQYF. DNA of the CDR3: TGTGCCAGCAGCTCCACTTCAACCTACGAGCAGTACTTC.

This clone was counted a single time. Here the CDR3 reads CASSWNYEQYF. CDR3 DNA sequence: TGTGCCAGCAGCTGGAACTACGAGCAGTACTTC. V is TRBV2 and J is TRBJ2-7; D is uncertain. The CDR3 length is 11 residues. Deletions cut 6 bases from V and 3 bases from J, with 6 bases between. Germline V gene data show CDR1 as SNHLY and CDR2 as FYNNEI.

The chain is built from TRBV27 and TRBJ1-1; D unclear. Between the trimmed V and J ends, which lost 5 bases and 1 base, there was a span of 11 bases. CDR1 is MNHEY, CDR2 SMNVEV, per germline (reference sequence). This CDR3 contains 14 residues. Here the CDR3 reads CASSAAGPNTEAFF. The CDR3 DNA reads as TGTGCCAGCAGTGCAGCTGGGCCGAACACTGAAGCTTTCTTT.

This clone was detected once. This chain links TRBV30 with TRBJ1-6; the D is unclear. The CDR3 spans 15 residues. The ends were cut back, 4 bases at V and 3 bases at J, with 13 bases in the middle. Germline V CDR1 and CDR2: GTSNPN, SVGIG (reference sequence). CDR3 DNA: TGTGCCTGGATGGGCGGCGGGATCTATAATTCACCCCTCCACTTT. This sequence encodes CAWMGGGIYNSPLHF.

Here the CDR3 reads CASRVDSQGGELFF. CDR3 DNA sequence: TGTGCCAGTAGGGTGGACAGCCAGGGCGGGGAGCTGTTTTTT. The chain links TRBV19 to TRBJ2-2; D might be TRBD1 (6 bases). The length of the CDR3 is 14 residues. Germline lookup yields CDR1 LNHDA and CDR2 SQIVND (reference sequence). V was pared by 6 bases and J by 7 bases, with 15 bases between. Variable domain in full (rest from reference TRBV19 and TRBJ2-2): DGGITQSPKYLFRKEGQNVTLSCEQNLNHDAMYWYRQDPGQGLRLIYYSQIVNDFQKGDIAEGYSVSREKKESFPLTVTSAQKNPTAFYLCASRVDSQGGELFFGEGSRLTVL.

V and J are TRBV6-4 and TRBJ2-2; 7 positions agree with TRBD2. Germline V lookup: CDR1 MRHNA, CDR2 SNTAGT. The CDR3 sequence is 15 residues long. After removal of 7 bases from V and 1 base from J, the junction contained 6 bases not matched to a gene. CDR3 coding DNA: TGTGCCAGCAAGCTAGCGGCCCAGAACACCGGGGAGCTGTTTTTT. Translating it yields CASKLAAQNTGELFF.

The chain couples TRBV5-1 to TRBJ2-1, with TRBD2 matching over 12 bases. The CDR3 spans 16 residues. Germline V gene sequence: CDR1 SGHRS, CDR2 YFSETQ. The V and J ends lost 0 bases and 8 bases, in that order; junction bases with no gene match: 6. The CDR3 region is CASSLAASGGADEQFF. DNA for the CDR3: TGCGCCAGCAGCTTGGCAGCTAGCGGGGGGGCCGATGAGCAGTTCTTC.